The 7 T cell receptor beta chains below were found in one sample sequenced in a study of molecular identifiers for immune sequencing clone quantification. TCRdb fed the PCR reads into MiXCR, producing one record per CDR3 protein. The top ten clones hold around 1.8% of a sample with approximately 54,000 distinct CDR3 sequences, roughly a quarter of them seen once. The sequenced sample consisted of naive CD8+ T cells from blood, with Jurkat cell RNA spiked in. As to subset: FACS-sorted CD8+CD4-CCR7+CD45RA+ naive T cells. The receptors come from a human donor in good health. Some libraries in this study had Jurkat cell RNA spiked in.

This clonotype was counted many times. The rearrangement links TRBV4-3 to TRBJ2-7, with D perhaps TRBD1 or TRBD2 (5 bases each). Trimming took 0 bases from V and 3 from J, leaving 15 bases between them. Germline CDR1 reads LGHNA; CDR2 reads YSLEER. CDR3 length: 16 amino acids. This CDR3 is CASSQETGLEYYEQYF. The CDR3 nucleotides are TGCGCCAGCAGCCAAGAGACGGGGCTAGAGTACTACGAGCAGTACTTC.

The chain uses TRBV12-3 or TRBV12-4 and TRBJ1-2; D remains unclear. Trimming took off 5 bases at V and 5 bases at J, with 9 bases between the two ends. The CDR3 totals 12 residues. Here the CDR3 reads CASSLGPYGYTF. In DNA form, the CDR3 reads TGTGCCAGCAGTCTAGGTCCGTATGGCTACACCTTC.

This clonotype was observed many times. The chain links TRBV7-9 to TRBJ1-5; possibly TRBD1 for D (6 bases). V lost 5 bases, J lost 6 bases, and 11 bases lay in between. CDR1 is SEHNR, CDR2 FQNEAQ, per germline (reference sequence). The CDR3 has 13 amino acids. The DNA of the CDR3 is TGTGCCAGCAGCCTGGACAGAGCTCAGCCCCAGCATTTT. Protein sequence: CASSLDRAQPQHF.

This clonotype was detected ten times or more. This chain joins TRBV6-5 and TRBJ2-1; no reliable D call. The CDR3 loop spans 15 amino acids. CDR1 MNHEY and CDR2 SVGAGI come from the germline V gene. The V end lost 5 bases, the J end lost 0 bases, and 11 bases lay between the germline ends. CDR3 in DNA: TGTGCCAGCAGTAAAAGCCCTAGCTCCTACAATGAGCAGTTCTTC. It encodes CASSKSPSSYNEQFF.

A note on this clonotype: Possible read error: a much larger clone is one base away. This chain uses TRBV5-1 with TRBJ2-7; maybe TRBD1 (6 bases). The CDR3 spans 15 residues. Per germline, CDR1 SGHRS and CDR2 YFSETQ. The CDR3, as DNA: TGCGCCAGCGGCTTGGCCTCTCAGGGGTCCTACGAGCAGTACTTC. Protein: CASGLASQGSYEQYF.

As to this clonotype: A much larger clone sits a single nucleotide away, making a read error possible. The genes are TRBV29-1 and TRBJ2-5; 8 bases fit TRBD1. The ends lost 7 bases at V and 4 bases at J; junction bases unmatched: 14. This CDR3 is 15 amino acids long. The germline CDR1 and CDR2 sequences are SQVTM and ANQGSEA. The CDR3 loop reads CSAKDRGEVLETQYF. The CDR3 coding sequence is TGCAGCGCTAAAGACAGGGGCGAGGTTTTAGAGACCCAGTACTTC.

The table lists this clonotype with many counts. V and J are TRBV7-2 and TRBJ2-3, with 7 bases matching TRBD2. The junction had 7 bases not matched to a gene; V was cut back by 4 bases and J by 0 bases. This CDR3 has 16 residues. Germline V gives CDR1 SGHTA, CDR2 FQGNSA. CDR3 residues: CASSSRLAASTDTQYF. The CDR3 coding sequence is TGTGCCAGCAGCTCCCGACTAGCAGCTAGCACAGATACGCAGTATTTT.